Only one count was recorded for the clone carrying this T cell receptor (beta chain). Libraries were prepared by immunoSEQ multiplex PCR; TCRdb keeps only in-frame clonotypes and omits some of them. The table includes 60,000 to 75,000 clones, around 90% detected once. This sample stems from a study of control samples from healthy donors and cancer patients. The germline V gene has CDR1 GTSNPN and CDR2 SVGIG (reference sequence). The CDR3 covers 13 residues. The ends were cut back, 3 bases at V and 2 bases at J, with 10 bases in the middle. The origin of this receptor is a man aged 55-75 years with colorectal cancer. Sequenced sample: PBMCs. This chain links TRBV30 with TRBJ2-5; D is possibly TRBD1 or TRBD2 (5 bases each). The CDR3, as DNA: TGTGCCTGGAGGCCCGGGGCGCAAGAGACCCAGTACTTC. Translated, it gives CAWRPGAQETQYF.